A single sample is the source of the 10 T cell receptor beta chains below, sequenced in a study of T cells after yellow fever vaccination. Each CDR3 protein is one row after TCRdb ran MiXCR on the 5' RACE reads. The table includes hundreds of thousands of distinct CDR3 sequences, around 4% detected once. Material: PBMCs, obtained on the day of the yellow fever booster vaccination. The source is a man aged 18 to 35 who received the YFV17D yellow fever vaccine.

This clonotype was observed many times. The CDR3 DNA is TGTGCCAGCAGCTTAGTGGGGATTCAAGAGACCCAGTACTTC. This translates into CASSLVGIQETQYF. This chain links TRBV7-2 with TRBJ2-5; D gene uncertain. CDR3 length equals 14 residues. Germline loops: CDR1 SGHTA, CDR2 FQGNSA. The V and J ends lost 1 base and 2 bases respectively, with 8 bases between them.

This chain links TRBV29-1 with TRBJ2-7; 11 nucleotides match TRBD2. Germline CDR1 and CDR2: SQVTM and ANQGSEA. This CDR3 has 14 residues. With V trimmed by 3 bases and J by 6 bases, 7 bases remained unmatched. Here the CDR3 DNA reads TGCAGCGTTGAGGATAGCGGGGGGGCCCTCGAGCAGTACTTC. Its protein product is CSVEDSGGALEQYF.

The rearrangement uses TRBV7-9 and TRBJ2-1; no definite D call. Germline lookup yields CDR1 SEHNR and CDR2 FQNEAQ (reference sequence). The CDR3 covers 15 residues. V was clipped by 7 bases and J by 7 bases, with 20 bases between them. CDR3 sequence reads: CASNQIGEGRNEQFF. Here the CDR3 DNA reads TGTGCCAGCAATCAGATTGGAGAAGGGCGAAATGAGCAGTTCTTC.

Ten or more counts support this clonotype. The chain couples TRBV4-2 to TRBJ2-3; the D gene could be TRBD1 or TRBD2 (5 bases each). CDR1 LGHNA and CDR2 YNFKEQ come from the germline V gene. The CDR3 is 17 amino acids. Deletions cut 0 bases from V and 5 bases from J, with 18 bases between. CDR3 coding DNA: TGTGCCAGCAGCCAAGAGAGGGGAGCGTTCCCCGAAGATACGCAGTATTTT. Its protein product is CASSQERGAFPEDTQYF.

This clonotype was seen a handful of times. The J gene is TRBJ2-1, the V gene TRBV7-6; 7 bases are a match to TRBD1. The trim removed 4 bases at V and 7 bases at J, leaving 7 bases unmatched. The CDR3 is made up of 14 amino acids. In germline, CDR1 is SGHVS, CDR2 FNYEAQ. DNA for the CDR3: TGTGCCAGCAGCTCAAGTGACAGGGCGAATGAGCAGTTCTTC. Protein sequence: CASSSSDRANEQFF.

In its sample, this clonotype was seen many times. J is TRBJ2-1 and V is TRBV6-1, with TRBD2 matching over 8 bases. Per the germline V gene, CDR1 is MNHNS and CDR2 is SASEGT. The CDR3 loop spans 14 amino acids. V gave up 4 bases and J gave up 7 bases; unmatched junction bases: 6. This CDR3 is CASSGASGWNEQFF. As DNA, the CDR3 is TGTGCCAGCAGTGGGGCTAGCGGGTGGAATGAGCAGTTCTTC.

This clonotype occurred many times. The chain recombines TRBV28 with TRBJ2-5; D not certain. Germline CDR1 reads MDHEN; CDR2 reads SYDVKM. Trimming took 3 bases from V and 5 from J, leaving 16 bases between them. The CDR3 runs to 15 residues. The CDR3, as DNA: TGTGCCAGCAGTTTCCCTCTACAAGAGGTGGAGACCCAGTACTTC. Amino acid sequence: CASSFPLQEVETQYF.

This clonotype was counted many times. The chain recombines TRBV19 with TRBJ1-1, with a weak D call TRBD1 (6 bases). Per germline, CDR1 LNHDA and CDR2 SQIVND (reference sequence). CDR3 length equals 14 residues. V lost 3 bases, J lost 4 bases, and 12 bases lay in between. CDR3 sequence: CASSITGLGTEAFF. The CDR3 DNA follows: TGTGCCAGTAGTATCACAGGGCTCGGCACTGAAGCTTTCTTT. Combining the CDR3 with reference TRBV19 and TRBJ1-1 gives the whole variable domain DGGITQSPKYLFRKEGQNVTLSCEQNLNHDAMYWYRQDPGQGLRLIYYSQIVNDFQKGDIAEGYSVSREKKESFPLTVTSAQKNPTAFYLCASSITGLGTEAFFGQGTRLTVV.

This clonotype has a handful of counts. The rearrangement uses TRBV27 and TRBJ2-1; 11 bases are shared with TRBD1. CDR3 length: 15 amino acids. The germline gives CDR1 MNHEY, CDR2 SMNVEV (reference sequence). The ends lost 5 bases at V and 9 bases at J; junction bases unmatched: 9. CDR3 nucleotide sequence: TGTGCCAGCAGTACCGCCGGACAGGGGGCAGGTGAGCAGTTCTTC. This sequence encodes CASSTAGQGAGEQFF.

This clonotype was seen repeatedly, ten times or more. The chain combines TRBV19 with TRBJ1-1; D is uncertain. This CDR3 has 13 amino acids. Germline-derived CDR1 and CDR2 are LNHDA and SQIVND (reference sequence). Trimming stripped 5 bases from V and 5 bases from J, with 12 bases between. The CDR3 spells CASSPSPRTEAFF. The CDR3 DNA reads as TGTGCCAGTAGTCCCAGCCCGAGGACTGAAGCTTTCTTT.